One and the same sample provided the 12 T cell receptor beta chains below, sequenced in a study of blood T cell repertoires in COVID-19. The data were produced by immunoSEQ multiplex PCR, yet TCRdb's version contains in-frame clones alone and is incomplete. The table records roughly 330,000 clones, more than 75% of them present only once. The sequenced material came from peripheral blood. Source of these receptors: a woman between 50 and 59 years old with active or convalescent COVID-19.

This clone was detected a few times. This chain uses TRBV7-2 with TRBJ1-5; TRBD1 agrees at 7 bases. This CDR3 region has 15 residues. V was clipped by 1 base and J by 3 bases; unmatched bases: 3. Germline CDR1 SGHTA, CDR2 FQGNSA. The CDR3 nucleotides are TGTGCCAGCAGCTTAGGGGACAGCCACAATCAGCCCCAGCATTTT. It encodes CASSLGDSHNQPQHF. The complete variable domain, with remaining parts taken from reference TRBV7-2 and TRBJ1-5, reads GAGVSQSPSNKVTEKGKDVELRCDPISGHTALYWYRQSLGQGLEFLIYFQGNSAPDKSGLPSDRFSAERTGGSVSTLTIQRTQQEDSAVYLCASSLGDSHNQPQHFGDGTRLSIL.

This clone has only one observation. The chain employs TRBV12-3 or TRBV12-4 and TRBJ1-2; 8 bases agree with TRBD1. V was pared by 7 bases and J by 3 bases, with 4 bases of the junction left unmatched. CDR3 length: 13 residues. The DNA for the CDR3 is TGTGCCAGCAAGCCACAGGGGGACTATGGCTACACCTTC. Its protein product is CASKPQGDYGYTF.

The rearrangement uses TRBV12-3 or TRBV12-4 and TRBJ2-1; D is undetermined. The CDR3 spans 11 residues. Trimming cost V 3 bases and J 9 bases, with 6 bases left between them. The chain's CDR3 is CASSFSGEQFF. The CDR3 bases are TGTGCCAGCAGTTTCTCGGGTGAGCAGTTCTTC.

This chain joins TRBV6-2 or TRBV6-3 and TRBJ2-6; 7 bases fit TRBD2. Germline CDR1 is MNHEY and CDR2 is SVGEGT. This CDR3 region has 16 residues. V gave up 3 bases and J gave up 2 bases; unmatched junction bases: 4. CDR3 amino acids: CASSYQGGTGANVLTF. CDR3 nucleotide sequence: TGTGCCAGCAGTTATCAGGGAGGGACTGGGGCCAACGTCCTGACTTTC.

In its sample, this clone was seen a few times. The rearrangement joins TRBV2 to TRBJ1-1; TRBD1 is a possible D gene (6 bases). The CDR3 is 13 residues long. CDR1 and CDR2 (germline): SNHLY, FYNNEI. V was shortened by 6 bases and J by 1 base, with 9 bases between the two germline ends. The CDR3 DNA is TGTGCCAGCAGGGTGGACAGGAACACTGAAGCTTTCTTT. Translating it yields CASRVDRNTEAFF.

The count of this clone is one. V gene TRBV7-2 combines with J gene TRBJ1-2, with a tentative D call TRBD1 (5 bases). The CDR3 runs to 15 residues. Per germline, CDR1 SGHTA and CDR2 FQGNSA. V shed 1 base and J shed 4 bases, with 13 bases lying between them. The CDR3 sequence is CASSLEGAGSYGYTF. CDR3 in DNA: TGTGCCAGCAGCTTAGAAGGGGCAGGGTCCTATGGCTACACCTTC.

V usage is TRBV11-3 and J usage is TRBJ2-1; 9 bases match TRBD2. This CDR3 is 15 amino acids long. Per the germline V gene, CDR1 is SGHNT and CDR2 is YENEEA. J gave up 3 bases and V 6 bases, and 6 bases lay outside the gene matches. The CDR3 DNA is TGTGCCAGCAGTCGTTATAGCGGGGGCTACAATGAGCAGTTCTTC. It translates to CASSRYSGGYNEQFF.

This clone showed up just a few times. The gene calls are TRBV7-9 and TRBJ2-1, with TRBD2 matching over 7 bases. The CDR3 is 16 amino acids. From germline, CDR1 is SEHNR and CDR2 FQNEAQ (reference sequence). With V trimmed by 1 base and J by 10 bases, 13 bases remained unmatched. Here the CDR3 DNA reads TGTGCCAGCAGCTTAGGTAGCGGGCCTCTGCGAGGAGAGCAGTTCTTC. Translating it yields CASSLGSGPLRGEQFF. Looking up the rest from reference TRBV7-9 and TRBJ2-1 gives the full variable domain: DTGVSQNPRHKITKRGQNVTFRCDPISEHNRLYWYRQTLGQGPEFLTYFQNEAQLEKSRLLSDRFSAERPKGSFSTLEIQRTEQGDSAMYLCASSLGSGPLRGEQFFGPGTRLTVL.

The table lists this clone with a few counts. The chain combines TRBV11-2 with TRBJ2-7; the D gene is possibly TRBD2 (6 bases). The CDR3 is 11 amino acids. Trimming cost V 4 bases and J 13 bases, with 14 bases left between them. Germline-derived CDR1 and CDR2 are SGHAT and FQNNGV. CDR3 region: CASSSGLEFYF. Here the CDR3 DNA reads TGTGCCAGCAGCTCGGGACTCGAATTTTACTTC. Full variable domain (outside the CDR3, taken from reference TRBV11-2 and TRBJ2-7): EAGVAQSPRYKIIEKRQSVAFWCNPISGHATLYWYQQILGQGPKLLIQFQNNGVVDDSQLPKDRFSAERLKGVDSTLKIQPAKLEDSAVYLCASSSGLEFYFGPGTRLTVT.

The chain employs TRBV24-1 and TRBJ1-3, with TRBD1 identical over 9 bases. Trimming cost V 9 bases and J 2 bases; bases outside gene matches: 1. Germline assignment: CDR1 KGHDR and CDR2 SFDVKD. The CDR3 is 13 amino acids. Written as DNA, the CDR3 is TGTGCCACCTGGACAGGGGCTGGAAACACCATATATTTT. Translation gives CATWTGAGNTIYF.

The chain uses TRBV11-2 and TRBJ2-3; the D is unclear. Trimming removed 1 base at V and 6 bases at J, with 5 bases between. Germline loops: CDR1 SGHAT, CDR2 FQNNGV. The CDR3 extends over 12 amino acids. As DNA, the CDR3 is TGTGCCAGCAGCTTAGCTCTCGATACGCAGTATTTT. It is translated as CASSLALDTQYF.

This clone turned up a few times. The chain joins TRBV28 to TRBJ2-1; 8 positions agree with TRBD1. The junction had 7 bases not matched to a gene; V was cut back by 5 bases and J by 13 bases. CDR1 and CDR2 (germline): MDHEN, SYDVKM. This CDR3 has 12 amino acids. The CDR3 reads CASSPRTGYQFF. As DNA, the CDR3 is TGTGCCAGCAGTCCACGGACAGGGTATCAGTTCTTC.